Listed below are T cell receptor beta chains from one sample, sequenced in a study of T cells in Graves' hyperthyroidism and ophthalmopathy. TCRdb reprocessed the multiplex PCR reads via MiXCR and lists one record per CDR3 protein. This table holds hundreds of thousands of distinct CDR3 sequences, approximately 14% found once. The material sequenced was blood. All receptors come from a young man with Graves' ophthalmopathy. CDR3s include the opening cysteine and the closing phenylalanine or tryptophan. A D gene is named only where the DNA matches it firmly. Rows give clone size only sometimes, using once, few, many, or a class for an expanded clone.

V gene	clone size	J gene	D gene	CDR3 DNA	CDR3 protein
TRBV11-2	many	TRBJ2-1	-	TGTGCCAGCAGCTTAGGAGGGAGCTCCTACAATGAGCAGTTCTTC	CASSLGGSSYNEQFF
TRBV5-4	-	TRBJ2-5	TRBD2	TGTGCCAGCAGCTTGCGCGGGGGGGCAGAGACCCAGTACTTC	CASSLRGGAETQYF
TRBV4-2	-	TRBJ1-1	TRBD1	TGTGCCAACAGCCAAGACCCAGGGACAGGGGCAGCTTTCTTT	CANSQDPGTGAAFF
TRBV6-1	-	TRBJ2-5	TRBD1	TGTGCCACCAGGACAGGGGTGTACCAGTACTTC	CATRTGVYQYF
TRBV18	-	TRBJ2-7	TRBD2	TGTGCCAGCTCACCCTCCTGGGTAGCGGGAGAGCCGTACGAGCAGTACTTC	CASSPSWVAGEPYEQYF
TRBV4-2	-	TRBJ2-7	-	TGTGCCAGCAGCCAAGCGCGCGACTACGAGCAGTACTTC	CASSQARDYEQYF
TRBV18	many	TRBJ2-3	-	TGTGCCAGCTCACCCCTAGCGAGCACAGATACGCAGTATTTT	CASSPLASTDTQYF
TRBV3-1	many	TRBJ2-1	TRBD2	TGTGCCAGCAGCCTCCAGCGGGAGGCTTACAATGAGCAGTTCTTC	CASSLQREAYNEQFF
TRBV11-3	many	TRBJ1-6	TRBD1	TGTGCCAGCAGCTCACACACAGGGGAGCGCTCACCCCTCCACTTT	CASSSHTGERSPLHF
TRBV7-2	many	TRBJ1-5	-	TGTGCCAGCAGCTTAGACAGCCTCAATCAGCCCCAGCATTTT	CASSLDSLNQPQHF
TRBV6-1	many	TRBJ2-3	-	TGTGCCAGCACCGACCCCAGGGGCACAGATACGCAGTATTTT	CASTDPRGTDTQYF
TRBV2	many	TRBJ2-4	-	TGTGCCAGCGTCCAAGTTAACATTCAGTACTTC	CASVQVNIQYF
TRBV7-6	-	TRBJ2-5	-	TGTGCCAGCAGCTTAGGGCGTTACGAGACCCAGTACTTC	CASSLGRYETQYF
TRBV11-2	many	TRBJ2-3	TRBD2	TGTGCCAGCAGCTTGGGGAGAGGCGGGAGGGCCATAAGCACAGATACGCAGTATTTT	CASSLGRGGRAISTDTQYF
TRBV5-1	few	TRBJ2-2	-	TGCGCCAGCAGCGCCGGCTTTGGGCGAGGGGCGACCACCGGGGAGCTGTTTTTT	CASSAGFGRGATTGELFF
TRBV7-3	once	TRBJ2-3	-	TGTGCCAGCAGCAAAGACAGGCCTAAATGTGGTACGCAGTATTTT	CASSKDRPKCGTQYF
TRBV15	-	TRBJ1-2	-	TGTGCCACCAGCAGAGATTCCGGACTACAGGGATCGGATGGCTACACCTTC	CATSRDSGLQGSDGYTF